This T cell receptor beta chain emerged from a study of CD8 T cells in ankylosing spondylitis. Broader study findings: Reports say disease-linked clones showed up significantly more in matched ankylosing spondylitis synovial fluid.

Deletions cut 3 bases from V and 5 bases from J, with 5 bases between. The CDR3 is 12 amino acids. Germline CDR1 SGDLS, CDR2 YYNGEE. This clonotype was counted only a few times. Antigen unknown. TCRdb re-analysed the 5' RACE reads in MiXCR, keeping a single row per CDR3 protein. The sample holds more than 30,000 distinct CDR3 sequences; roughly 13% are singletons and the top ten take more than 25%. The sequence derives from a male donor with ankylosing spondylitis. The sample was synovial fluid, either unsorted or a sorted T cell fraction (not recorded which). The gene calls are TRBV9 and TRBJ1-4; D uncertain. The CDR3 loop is CASSAENEKLFF. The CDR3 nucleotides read TGTGCCAGCAGCGCAGAGAATGAAAAACTGTTTTTT. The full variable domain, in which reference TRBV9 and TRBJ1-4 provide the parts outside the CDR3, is DSGVTQTPKHLITATGQRVTLRCSPRSGDLSVYWYQQSLDQGLQFLIQYYNGEERAKGNILERFSAQQFPDLHSELNLSSLELGDSALYFCASSAENEKLFFGSGTQLSVL.